The following is a T cell receptor beta chain sequence with its context. Antigen: not known. CD8 cells regarded as naive lacked CD45RO, were positively chosen for CCR7, and omitted terminally differentiated effector memory CD45RA+ cells. The donors were all Caucasian adults (living in Nashville, Tennessee). These data originate in a study of shared clonotypes between healthy human individuals. Study context: Each donor's CD4 naive and CD4 memory cells filled three plates apiece, CD8 naive two, and CD8 memory one.

Trimming left V 1 base short and J 6 bases short, with 13 bases between. The CDR3 covers 14 residues. Per germline, CDR1 SGHVS and CDR2 FNYEAQ. Study results and limitations: Though the depth was large, rarefaction showed that sorted-subset sequencing was incomplete. Naive subsets typically showed greater estimated richness than memory subsets.

Clones were sequenced by immunoSEQ multiplex PCR, and TCRdb holds only the in-frame ones, with some missing. The sample has hundreds of thousands of clones, 92% seen once; the top ten hold nearly 25%. The specimen was naive CD8+ T cells sorted from blood. The rearrangement links TRBV7-6 to TRBJ2-7, with D perhaps matching TRBD2 (5 bases). The TCR originated in a man aged 25 to 45 in good health. CDR3 region: CASSLGGDLFEQYF. The CDR3 coding sequence is TGTGCCAGCAGCTTAGGGGGAGATTTGTTCGAGCAGTACTTC.